This TCR beta chain was observed in a study of T-cell memory formation after mild COVID-19 (dated by TCRdb to the early 2020s). Background on the whole study: TCR sequence clusters from the two donors were found to be largely donor specific. The cohort comprised two young, previously healthy adult volunteers, one female and one male. T-cell clones expanding and contracting after mild COVID-19 in a couple of donors were tracked by longitudinal TCRalpha and TCRbeta repertoire sequencing.

Ficoll-Paque density gradient centrifugation was used to isolate PBMCs. The study at large found these results: Only a couple of mild cases were covered in the study, and larger cohorts including severe cases with pre-infection samples were considered necessary. Whether the second-wave clones peaking on day 37 were SARS-CoV-2 specific was not confirmed. Some responding clones were detected in pre-infection memory, which suggested that pre-existing cross-reactive memory T cells had joined the SARS-CoV-2 response. Contracting CD4+ clones turned up mainly in the CM and EM memory subsets, whereas EMRA was where CD8+ clones were enriched. Clones that contracted from day 15 to 85 showed balanced CD4/CD8 phenotypes, whereas a second wave of clones that expanded from day 15 to 37 leaned towards CD4+.

The CDR3 spans 13 residues, from the cysteine through the phenylalanine. Only CDR3 DNA remains: 39 bases, in frame from the first base. Reading the germline V gene (reference sequence) gives CDR1 MNHEY and CDR2 SMNVEV. The germline ends are 9 bases apart after V is trimmed by 4 bases and J by 5 bases. The sequencer listed for this sample is Illumina NovaSeq 6000. Using 5'RACE with constant-segment primers, TCRalpha and TCRbeta cDNA libraries were constructed, with sample barcodes and unique molecular identifiers added in the process. Trizol reagent was used to extract RNA from every sample. The libraries were amplified in two PCR steps, and the second step added a second sample barcode and Illumina TruSeq adapters. The libraries were sequenced on an Illumina NovaSeq using 2 x 150 bp paired-end reads. The original pipeline was this. Demultiplexing of reads and collapsing into UMI-guided consensus sequences were performed with migec v1.2.7. With mixcr v2.1.11, UMI consensuses were aligned to TRA and TRB V and J templates and assembled into clonotypes. A clonotype was counted as expanded or contracted only when both edgeR and NoisET called the clonotype significant, with the noise models trained on biological replicates. For edgeR calls, the thresholds were a false discovery rate-adjusted p below 0.01 and a log2 fold-change of 1. As an exploratory analysis of dynamics, max-normalized trajectories of the 1000 most abundant clonotypes were examined with PCA combined with hierarchical clustering. Separately sequenced CD4+ and CD8+ repertoires were used to assign the CD4 or CD8 phenotype of responding clones. TCRdb applied fastp at Q25 and MiXCR to the public reads, then kept only in-frame beta chains. CDR3 protein duplicates are merged, each entry listing the most common genes and DNA. These V and J calls derive from TCRdb rather than the authors' analysis. The sample has around 310,000 distinct CDR3 sequences on record, 13% to 15% of them singletons. The ten top clones hold around 23% of the sample.

This clonotype turned up a few times. No cognate antigen has been identified for it. Per-base qualities were not stored, and no clone one base away is much larger. The rearrangement joined TRBV27 to TRBJ2-1; a tentative D call is TRBD1 (6 bases match). The TCR originated in a man aged 18 to 30 who had mild COVID-19 (a few samples of this study predate the infection). The sample titles of this study are shuffled in the database, so cell type and time point are left out; the donor was told from shared clones. The sample comprised PBMCs or a T cell subset sorted from them (not recorded which). The nucleotides are TGTGCCAGCAGTTGGGACATCAACAATGAGCAGTTCTTC. It codes for CASSWDINNEQFF.